Shown below are 12 T cell receptor delta chains from a single sample sequenced in a study of Vδ1+ human thymocytes. Study-wide findings and caveats: In the thymus, TRG and TRD repertoires looked highly polyclonal with Gaussian CDR3 lengths.

These receptors' targets are unknown. RNA was extracted from the cells and then reverse transcribed. CDR3 amplicons came from multiplex PCR with pooled V-gene forward and constant-region reverse primers. TCRdb reprocessed the multiplex PCR reads through CATT. The sample yields about 54,000 delta-chain clones, around a sixth seen once. Sequenced sample: Vdelta1+ gamma-delta thymocytes from the thymus. Subset meaning: FACS-sorted CD3+ TCRalphabeta- TCRVdelta1+ TCRVdelta2- thymocytes. The receptors stem from a boy younger than two who had congenital heart surgery.

The chain recombines TRDV1 with TRDJ1; D gene ambiguous. Between the trimmed V and J ends, which lost 2 bases and 1 base, there was a span of 11 bases. Germline CDR1 and CDR2: TSWWSYY and QGS. The length of the CDR3 is 15 residues. CDR3 bases: TGTGCTCTTGGGGAAGAAGGTGCCATCACCGATAAACTCATCTTT. The encoded protein is CALGEEGAITDKLIF.

The chain links TRDV1 to TRDJ1; D possibly corresponds to TRDD2 (7 bases). Looked up from germline, CDR1 is TSWWSYY and CDR2 is QGS. Deletions cut 3 bases from V and 1 base from J, with 27 bases between. This CDR3 is 20 amino acids long. DNA for the CDR3: TGTGCTCTTGGGGACAGATTCCTACTTCCTCTCTGGGGCTTCACCGATAAACTCATCTTT. Protein product: CALGDRFLLPLWGFTDKLIF.

V is TRDV1 and J is TRDJ1; TRDD3 aligns across 8 bases. This CDR3 comprises 18 residues. Germline CDR1 TSWWSYY, CDR2 QGS. J gave up 2 bases and V 2 bases, and 13 bases lay outside the gene matches. Here the CDR3 DNA reads TGTGCTCTTGGGGAAACGTTTATCTTGGTGGGGGATACCGATAAACTCATCTTT. This encodes CALGETFILVGDTDKLIF.

The sample holds a few counts of this clone. This sequence joins TRDV1 and TRDJ1; TRDD3 matches 10 bases. The CDR3 spans 21 residues. Losses at the gene ends were 0 bases for V and 0 bases for J; bases not matched to a gene: 16. The germline gives CDR1 TSWWSYY, CDR2 QGS. The CDR3 protein is CALGELLANYTGGLYTDKLIF. As DNA, the CDR3 is TGTGCTCTTGGGGAACTATTAGCCAATTATACTGGGGGATTGTACACCGATAAACTCATCTTT.

Only a few counts were recorded for this clone. The rearrangement joins TRDV1 to TRDJ2; a possible D gene is TRDD3 (5 bases). The germline V and J ends were trimmed by 6 bases and 0 bases, with 26 bases remaining between them. Germline V gives CDR1 TSWWSYY, CDR2 QGS. The CDR3 extends over 20 amino acids. CDR3: CALGQKGGWGPSALTAQLFF. In DNA, the CDR3 is TGTGCTCTTGGTCAAAAGGGGGGGTGGGGACCATCCGCTTTGACAGCACAACTCTTCTTT.

This rearrangement joins TRDV1 to TRDJ1; D gene unclear. This CDR3 is 15 amino acids long. In germline, CDR1 is TSWWSYY, CDR2 QGS. V was cut by 1 base and J by 0 bases, with 9 bases left in between. The CDR3 nucleotides read TGTGCTCTTGGGGAACAACTTCGATACACCGATAAACTCATCTTT. Translating it yields CALGEQLRYTDKLIF.

The chain combines TRDV1 with TRDJ1, with 9 bases that match TRDD3. The length of the CDR3 is 25 residues. Germline V lookup: CDR1 TSWWSYY, CDR2 QGS. With V trimmed by 5 bases and J by 0 bases, 34 bases remained unmatched. Written as DNA, the CDR3 is TGTGCTCTTGGGCTCAATGGGGGGAAATTCGGTTTTAACTGGGGGAATACTAAGTACACCGATAAACTCATCTTT. Translated: CALGLNGGKFGFNWGNTKYTDKLIF.

The chain joins TRDV1 to TRDJ1; TRDD3 matches at 12 bases. Looked up from germline, CDR1 is TSWWSYY and CDR2 is QGS. The trim removed 2 bases at V and 0 bases at J, leaving 22 bases unmatched. The CDR3 extends over 23 amino acids. DNA for the CDR3: TGTGCTCTTGGGGAAAGCTCTCTACGGGGGGACTGGGGGATACCTACTCACACCGATAAACTCATCTTT. Translation gives CALGESSLRGDWGIPTHTDKLIF.

This chain connects TRDV2 to TRDJ1, with D tentatively TRDD3 (5 bases). The CDR3 has 21 residues. Germline V lookup: CDR1 GEAIGNYY, CDR2 EKD. With 3 bases removed from V and 0 bases from J, the gap between germline ends came to 31 bases. This CDR3 is CACDVPRGPSTADLYTDKLIF. CDR3 coding DNA: TGTGCCTGTGACGTCCCCCGGGGGCCGAGCACAGCGGACTTATACACCGATAAACTCATCTTT.

A few counts support this clone. The rearrangement links TRDV1 to TRDJ1; 8 positions match TRDD3. In germline, CDR1 is TSWWSYY, CDR2 QGS. V lost 4 bases to trimming and J lost 0 bases; unmatched junction nucleotides: 19. This CDR3 has 20 residues. CDR3 bases: TGTGCTCTTGGGGGGGGGAATACGTTGGGGATACTCAGGGACACCGATAAACTCATCTTT. Amino acids: CALGGGNTLGILRDTDKLIF.

The chain links TRDV1 to TRDJ1, with D possibly TRDD2 on 5 matching bases. Germline assignment: CDR1 TSWWSYY and CDR2 QGS. The CDR3 covers 20 residues. The germline V and J ends were trimmed by 0 bases and 0 bases, with 23 bases remaining between them. DNA for the CDR3: TGTGCTCTTGGGGAACTTGGGTCCTCCCTATTCCTCTACTACACCGATAAACTCATCTTT. Protein sequence: CALGELGSSLFLYYTDKLIF.

The V gene is TRDV1, the J gene TRDJ1, with 13 bases fitting TRDD3. This CDR3 contains 25 residues. In germline, CDR1 is TSWWSYY, CDR2 QGS. The trim removed 0 bases at V and 0 bases at J, leaving 25 bases unmatched. The CDR3 loop is CALGELKPFLRATGGYGGYTDKLIF. Written as DNA, the CDR3 is TGTGCTCTTGGGGAACTAAAGCCCTTCCTACGGGCAACTGGGGGATACGGGGGGTACACCGATAAACTCATCTTT.